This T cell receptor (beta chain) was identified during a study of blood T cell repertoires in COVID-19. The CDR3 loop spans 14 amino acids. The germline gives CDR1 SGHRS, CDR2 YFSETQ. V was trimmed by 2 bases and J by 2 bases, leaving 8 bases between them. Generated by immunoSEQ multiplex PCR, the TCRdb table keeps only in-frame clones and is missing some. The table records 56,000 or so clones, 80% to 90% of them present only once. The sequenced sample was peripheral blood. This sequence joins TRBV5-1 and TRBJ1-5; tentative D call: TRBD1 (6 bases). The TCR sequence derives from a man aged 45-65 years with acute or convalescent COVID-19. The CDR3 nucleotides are TGCGCCAGCAGCTTTGAGGGGGGCAATCAGCCCCAGCATTTT. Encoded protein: CASSFEGGNQPQHF.